This T cell receptor beta chain was observed in a study of blood T cell repertoires in COVID-19. Study context: COVID-19 samples, acute and convalescent, were from the United States, Italy and Spain. PBMCs, B-cell-depleted T cells, or T cells were the source of the cDNA or gDNA that made up the material.

The CDR3 spans 15 residues. Trimming at V came to 4 bases and at J to 4 bases, leaving 9 bases not matched to a gene. The germline V gene has CDR1 LGHDT and CDR2 YNNKEL (reference sequence). Source study methods: Reference gene primer amplification gave estimated nucleated cell counts. Sequencing was performed with immunoSEQ multiplex PCR; in TCRdb, only in-frame clones are kept and a portion is missing. V, J and clone size derive from that table, while D and trimming were established from the DNA sequence. The table has about 240,000 clones, roughly 86% seen once; the top ten hold approximately 13%.

This clonotype was obtained from an elderly man with acute or convalescent COVID-19. Sequencing was carried out using peripheral blood. The chain recombines TRBV3-1 (or the pseudogene TRBV3-2) with TRBJ2-5, with 7 bases fitting TRBD2. CDR3 bases: TGTGCCAGCAGCCCGGGAGGACATGTGGTAGAGACCCAGTACTTC. Translated, it gives CASSPGGHVVETQYF.